These 10 T cell receptor beta chains were sequenced from one sample in a study of shared clonotypes between healthy human individuals (dated by TCRdb to about 2020). CD8 naive samples were obtained by positive selection for CCR7 among CD45RO-negative cells, yielding a CD45RA+CCR7+ population from which TemRA cells were excluded. Library preparation used the immunoSEQ multiplex PCR assay. This immuneACCESS table, as held by TCRdb, lists in-frame sequences with V and J called but not all clones. Of the missing ones, under half trace to an unresolved V gene in checked studies; the others have no known cause. The sample has nearly 2 million clones on record, about 94% of them singletons. More than 0.9% of the sample is taken by the ten largest. Sequenced material: naive CD8+ T cells sorted from blood. What the cell subset or site label conveys for this sample: CD45RA+CCR7+. Receptors were obtained from a young man in good health.

The chain has TRBV7-2 and TRBJ2-3; 9 bases are a match to TRBD2. Trimming at V came to 1 base and at J to 6 bases, leaving 11 bases not matched to a gene. The CDR3 loop spans 17 amino acids. Germline V gene sequence: CDR1 SGHTA, CDR2 FQGNSA. The CDR3 loop is CASSLVPTSGSGDTQYF. The CDR3 DNA reads TGTGCCAGCAGCTTAGTCCCGACTAGCGGCAGTGGGGATACGCAGTATTTT. Based on the CDR3 plus reference TRBV7-2 and TRBJ2-3, the full variable domain is GAGVSQSPSNKVTEKGKDVELRCDPISGHTALYWYRQSLGQGLEFLIYFQGNSAPDKSGLPSDRFSAERTGGSVSTLTIQRTQQEDSAVYLCASSLVPTSGSGDTQYFGPGTRLTVL.

This chain uses TRBV15 with TRBJ1-5; 9 positions agree with TRBD1. The CDR3 spans 15 residues. Germline V gene data show CDR1 as LNHNV and CDR2 as YYDKDF (reference sequence). Germline trimming cut 6 bases from V and 1 base from J; bases unmatched to any gene: 4. Written as DNA, the CDR3 is TGTGCCACCAGGGCGGACAGGGGAAGCAATCAGCCCCAGCATTTT. This codes for CATRADRGSNQPQHF.

The V and J genes are TRBV10-1 and TRBJ2-3; D remains ambiguous. The CDR3 extends over 13 amino acids. Germline assignment: CDR1 WNHNN and CDR2 SYGVQD (reference sequence). V gave up 0 bases and J gave up 4 bases, with 5 bases separating them. Here the CDR3 reads CASSESVPDTQYF. The CDR3 coding sequence is TGCGCCAGCAGTGAGTCGGTACCAGATACGCAGTATTTT.

This chain connects TRBV19 to TRBJ2-1; TRBD2 agrees at 7 bases. V gave up 0 bases and J gave up 0 bases; unmatched junction bases: 2. Germline assignment: CDR1 LNHDA and CDR2 SQIVND (reference sequence). The CDR3 extends over 16 amino acids. The CDR3 DNA follows: TGTGCCAGTAGTATAGAAGCGGGAAGCTCCTACAATGAGCAGTTCTTC. Translated, it gives CASSIEAGSSYNEQFF.

There are a few counts of this clone. This chain connects TRBV27 to TRBJ1-1; 7 bases agree with TRBD1. CDR3 length: 15 residues. With V trimmed by 6 bases and J by 4 bases, 11 bases remained unmatched. CDR1 is MNHEY and CDR2 is SMNVEV in the germline V gene (reference sequence). The CDR3 here is CASRPLTGLVTEAFF. The CDR3 nucleotides read TGTGCCAGCAGACCCCTGACAGGGCTCGTCACTGAAGCTTTCTTT.

To note about this clone: Other DNA sequences in this sample translate to the same CDR3. The gene calls are TRBV6-5 and TRBJ2-5; 7 bases fit TRBD1. This CDR3 contains 13 residues. The V gene's germline CDR1 is MNHEY and CDR2 SVGAGI. Trimming took 5 bases from V and 3 from J; bases not matched to a gene: 3. The CDR3 loop is CASSLDREETQYF. The CDR3 nucleotides are TGTGCCAGCAGTCTCGACAGGGAAGAGACCCAGTACTTC.

CDR3 in DNA: TGTGCCAGCAGCGCCTCAGGGTTCAGGGAGACCCAGTACTTC. This codes for CASSASGFRETQYF. V is TRBV7-9 and J is TRBJ2-5; D may be TRBD1 (5 bases). The V gene's germline CDR1 is SEHNR and CDR2 FQNEAQ (reference sequence). V was shortened by 5 bases and J by 5 bases, with 15 bases between the two germline ends. CDR3 length: 14 amino acids.

This rearrangement joins TRBV9 to TRBJ2-1; 8 bases align to TRBD1. The germline gives CDR1 SGDLS, CDR2 YYNGEE. Germline trimming cut 4 bases from V and 10 bases from J; bases unmatched to any gene: 10. The CDR3 has 14 residues. The CDR3 nucleotides are TGTGCCAGCAGCCTCCAGGGGGCTGATAACGAGCAGTTCTTC. It specifies CASSLQGADNEQFF. The full variable domain, in which reference TRBV9 and TRBJ2-1 provide the parts outside the CDR3, is DSGVTQTPKHLITATGQRVTLRCSPRSGDLSVYWYQQSLDQGLQFLIQYYNGEERAKGNILERFSAQQFPDLHSELNLSSLELGDSALYFCASSLQGADNEQFFGPGTRLTVL.

In DNA form, the CDR3 reads TGTGCCACCAGCAGGGACAGGGGATGGACTGAAGCTTTCTTT. Translating gives CATSRDRGWTEAFF. The V call is TRBV15, the J call TRBJ1-1; 9 bases match TRBD1. The CDR3 loop spans 14 amino acids. Trimming took 3 bases from V and 5 from J; bases not matched to a gene: 4. Germline V gene data show CDR1 as LNHNV and CDR2 as YYDKDF (reference sequence).

The CDR3 protein is CASSEVGFTGELFF. As DNA, the CDR3 is TGCGCCAGCAGTGAAGTGGGTTTCACCGGGGAGCTGTTTTTT. V usage is TRBV10-1 and J usage is TRBJ2-2; D is unresolved. The CDR3 runs to 14 residues. CDR1 and CDR2 (germline): WNHNN, SYGVQD (reference sequence). V lost 3 bases to trimming and J lost 4 bases, with 9 bases between them.